Listed below are T cell receptor beta chains from one sample, sequenced in a study of blood T cell repertoires in COVID-19. Libraries were prepared by immunoSEQ multiplex PCR; TCRdb keeps only in-frame clonotypes and omits some of them. The sample includes about 77,000 clones, roughly 90% of them seen just once. Sequencing used peripheral blood. These TCRs come from a woman at least 80 years old with active or convalescent COVID-19. Each CDR3 is given with its conserved first and last residue. The D gene is left open where the match is weak. Rows may omit the clone size; those that give it use once, few, many or a size class.

TRBV4-3	-	-	TRBJ1-2	TGCGCCAGCAGCCAAGACCCCTCTAACTATGGCTACACCTTC	CASSQDPSNYGYTF
TRBV2	-	-	TRBJ1-6	TGTGCCAGCAGTGATCACAGTCCGAATTCACCCCTCCACTTT	CASSDHSPNSPLHF
TRBV3-1/TRBV3-2	-	TRBD2	TRBJ2-3	TGTGCCAGCAGCCATCGGATAGGGAGGGCGGGCCATTACCGCACAGATACGCAGTATTTT	CASSHRIGRAGHYRTDTQYF
TRBV30	-	TRBD1	TRBJ2-3	TGTGCCTGGAGTCAGACAGGGGGACCCACAGATACGCAGTATTTT	CAWSQTGGPTDTQYF
TRBV11-3	-	-	TRBJ2-3	TGTGCCAGCAGCTTAGGGGTAGCTACTGGTGGAGATACGCAGTATTTT	CASSLGVATGGDTQYF
TRBV5-1	-	TRBD2	TRBJ2-7	TGCGCCAGCAGCTTGGTTCGGCGGGGGAGATCTACTGCGCAGTACTTC	CASSLVRRGRSTAQYF
TRBV11-3	once	TRBD2	TRBJ2-5	TGTGCCAGCAGCTTTACGTTTTATAGCGGGGGGGCTGAGACCCAGTACTTC	CASSFTFYSGGAETQYF
TRBV4-2	-	-	TRBJ2-1	TGTGCCAGCAGCCAAGAAGGGGTCGAGCAGTTCTTC	CASSQEGVEQFF
TRBV4-3	-	-	TRBJ2-1	TGCGCCAGCAGCCAAGTGCTAGTGAATGAGCAGTTCTTC	CASSQVLVNEQFF
TRBV4-1	-	TRBD1	TRBJ2-2	TGCGCCAGCAGCGCGAGACAGGGGACGGGCACCGGGGAGCTGTTTTTT	CASSARQGTGTGELFF
TRBV10-1	-	TRBD2	TRBJ2-2	TGCGCCAGCAGTGCCGGACTAGCGAACACCGGGGAGCTGTTTTTT	CASSAGLANTGELFF
TRBV29-1	-	-	TRBJ1-1	TGCAGCGTTGAATTACAGAACACTGAAGCTTTCTTT	CSVELQNTEAFF
TRBV4-3	-	-	TRBJ1-5	TGCGCCAGCAGCCAAGAACGGTTTAGCAATCAGCCCCAGCATTTT	CASSQERFSNQPQHF
TRBV6-1	-	-	TRBJ2-1	TGTGCCAGCAGTGAAGCCCCTTGGGCAGGGGCAGCATCCTACAATGAGCAGTTCTTC	CASSEAPWAGAASYNEQFF
TRBV4-3	-	TRBD2	TRBJ2-7	TGCGCCAGCAGCCCCGAACTAGCGGGGGCTTCTGTCGAGCAGTACTTC	CASSPELAGASVEQYF
TRBV28	-	-	TRBJ1-5	TGTGCCAGCAGCCTACTCAATCAGCCCCAGCATTTT	CASSLLNQPQHF
TRBV5-1	-	-	TRBJ1-1	TGCGCCAGCAGCTTGGGAGGAATAAACACTGAAGCTTTCTTT	CASSLGGINTEAFF
TRBV9	-	-	TRBJ2-3	TGTGCCAGCAGCGTAGGAATAGCGGACATCACAGATACGCAGTATTTT	CASSVGIADITDTQYF
TRBV9	-	TRBD2	TRBJ2-1	TGTGCCAGCAGCGTAGATACGACTAGCTTAAGCAATGAGCAGTTCTTC	CASSVDTTSLSNEQFF
TRBV28	-	-	TRBJ1-6	TGTGCCACCCTCGCGGAGGATAATTCACCCCTCCACTTT	CATLAEDNSPLHF
TRBV28	-	TRBD1	TRBJ1-5	TGTGCCAGCAAACAGGACAGGCCCAATCAGCCCCAGCATTTT	CASKQDRPNQPQHF
TRBV4-3	-	-	TRBJ1-2	TGCGCCAGCAGCCAAGCCGACAGCAACTATGGCTACACCTTC	CASSQADSNYGYTF
TRBV4-1	-	TRBD2	TRBJ2-5	TGCGCCAGCAGCCAAGACGCCGAGAGGGGAGGGGCAAACTACGGGACCCAGTACTTC	CASSQDAERGGANYGTQYF